This is a list of T cell receptor beta chains from one sample in a study of beta chain features in type 1 diabetes. Sequenced by immunoSEQ multiplex PCR; TCRdb stores in-frame clones only, minus some. The sample lists roughly 250,000 clones, roughly 70% occurring once. Sequencing was done on a sample of naive CD4+ T cells from blood. Receptors originate from a man aged 25 to 40 in good health. The CDR3 runs from the conserved cysteine through the conserved F or W. A D gene is named only where the DNA matches it firmly. Rows give clone size only sometimes, using once, few, many, or a class for an expanded clone.

j_gene	d_gene	v_gene	abundance	CDR3aa	CDR3nt
TRBJ2-1	NA	TRBV10-3	NA	CAISEDSLLNEQFF	TGTGCCATTTCAGAGGACTCTCTCCTTAATGAGCAGTTCTTC
TRBJ2-1	TRBD2	TRBV30	NA	CAWGRLATYNEQFF	TGTGCCTGGGGTAGACTAGCGACCTACAATGAGCAGTTCTTC
TRBJ1-6	TRBD1	TRBV30	once	CAWSIGQGDSPLHF	TGTGCCTGGAGTATCGGACAGGGGGATTCACCCCTCCACTTT
TRBJ2-3	NA	TRBV4-2	NA	CASSQDLRITDTQYF	TGTGCCAGCAGCCAAGACCTTAGGATTACAGATACGCAGTATTTT
TRBJ1-1	TRBD1	TRBV25-1	NA	CASSVRTGAMNTEAFF	TGTGCCAGCAGTGTAAGAACAGGGGCCATGAACACTGAAGCTTTCTTT
TRBJ2-1	TRBD2	TRBV6-6	NA	CASGSGSSYNEQFF	TGTGCCAGCGGTAGCGGGAGCTCCTACAATGAGCAGTTCTTC
TRBJ2-2	NA	TRBV29-1	NA	CSVEDLAGRSGELFF	TGCAGCGTTGAAGATCTCGCAGGGAGGAGCGGGGAGCTGTTTTTT
TRBJ1-1	NA	TRBV30	NA	CAWRKGYTEAFF	TGTGCCTGGAGGAAGGGCTACACTGAAGCTTTCTTT
TRBJ1-2	NA	TRBV16	few	CASSQSMGIYGYTF	TGTGCCAGCAGCCAATCGATGGGTATCTATGGCTACACCTTC
TRBJ2-3	NA	TRBV9	NA	CASSVANRLSTDTQYF	TGTGCCAGCAGCGTAGCCAATAGGCTTAGCACAGATACGCAGTATTTT
TRBJ2-3	NA	TRBV30	few	CGMQREDTQYF	TGTGGGATGCAGAGGGAAGATACGCAGTATTTT
TRBJ2-1	TRBD2	TRBV9	NA	CASSAGLAAYNEQFF	TGTGCCAGCAGCGCGGGACTAGCGGCCTACAATGAGCAGTTCTTC
TRBJ2-7	NA	TRBV20-1	few	CSAVLGAEQYF	TGCAGTGCCGTATTGGGGGCCGAGCAGTACTTC
TRBJ1-1	NA	TRBV30	few	CAWSVDTTEAFF	TGTGCCTGGAGTGTAGACACCACTGAAGCTTTCTTT
TRBJ1-6	NA	TRBV25-1	few	CASSDGTKLHF	TGTGCCAGCAGTGACGGGACAAAGCTCCACTTT
TRBJ2-4	NA	TRBV5-4	few	CASSTDGKNIQYF	TGTGCCAGCAGCACCGACGGGAAAAACATTCAGTACTTC
TRBJ2-3	NA	TRBV7-9	NA	CASSPRTVFSDTQYF	TGTGCCAGCAGCCCCCGGACGGTTTTCTCAGATACGCAGTATTTT
TRBJ1-4	TRBD1	TRBV29-1	few	CSVGQSEKLFF	TGCAGCGTGGGACAGTCTGAAAAACTGTTTTTT
TRBJ2-5	NA	TRBV29-1	NA	CSGHAGTETQYF	TGCAGCGGGCACGCGGGAACGGAGACCCAGTACTTC
TRBJ1-1	NA	TRBV30	NA	CAWVRLQIGNTEAFF	TGTGCCTGGGTTAGGCTTCAGATCGGGAACACTGAAGCTTTCTTT
TRBJ2-2	NA	TRBV7-9	once	CASSWEAGELFF	TGTGCCAGCAGCTGGGAGGCCGGGGAGCTGTTTTTT
TRBJ2-7	NA	TRBV30	NA	CAWSTPGYEQYF	TGTGCCTGGAGTACCCCGGGGTACGAGCAGTACTTC
TRBJ2-5	NA	TRBV5-6	NA	CASSRQGGQETQYF	TGTGCCAGCAGCCGACAGGGAGGGCAAGAGACCCAGTACTTC
TRBJ2-1	TRBD2	TRBV10-3	NA	CASGGAGGSYNEQFF	TGTGCCTCCGGTGGCGCGGGAGGTAGCTACAATGAGCAGTTCTTC
TRBJ2-5	NA	TRBV10-3	once	CAIRAGLSDQETQYF	TGTGCCATCAGGGCCGGACTCTCGGATCAAGAGACCCAGTACTTC
TRBJ1-2	NA	TRBV5-1	NA	CASSLAPTLGYTF	TGCGCCAGCAGCTTGGCCCCGACACTGGGCTACACCTTC
TRBJ2-7	NA	TRBV10-3	NA	CAISGGLSYEQYF	TGTGCCATCAGTGGGGGCTTAAGCTACGAGCAGTACTTC
TRBJ1-1	NA	TRBV30	NA	CAWSERTEAFF	TGTGCCTGGAGTGAGCGAACTGAAGCTTTCTTT
TRBJ1-5	NA	TRBV29-1	NA	CSVGGGNQPQHF	TGCAGCGTTGGAGGGGGCAATCAGCCCCAGCATTTT
TRBJ2-1	TRBD2	TRBV7-2	NA	CASSLVTSGAYNEQFF	TGTGCCAGCAGCTTAGTTACTAGCGGGGCATACAATGAGCAGTTCTTC